This passage covers 22 T cell receptor beta chains from one sample sequenced in a study of shared clonotypes between healthy human individuals (dated by TCRdb to 2020 to 2021). Libraries were prepared through the immunoSEQ multiplex PCR assay. Sourced from immuneACCESS, this table was stored by TCRdb with only in-frame sequences that have V and J called. A share of the clones is absent; for the studies checked, an unresolved V gene accounts for under half, and the remainder has no known explanation. The sample table lists 2,500,000 or so clones, over 85% of them with a count of one. Of the sample, approximately 0.35% is held by the ten largest clones. The sample consisted of naive CD4+ T cells from PBMCs. The cell subset or site label corresponds to: CD45RA+ positively selected. Every receptor here comes from a young man in good health. Some clones in this sample may be carry-over from other donors' samples.

The rearrangement uses TRBV5-1 and TRBJ2-2; either TRBD1 or TRBD2 may fit D (6 bases each). V lost 2 bases to trimming and J lost 4 bases, with 9 bases between them. The CDR3 is made up of 14 amino acids. Germline V gene lookup returns CDR1 SGHRS and CDR2 YFSETQ. Here the CDR3 reads CASSFGGGTGELFF. Written as DNA, the CDR3 is TGCGCCAGCAGCTTCGGAGGGGGCACCGGGGAGCTGTTTTTT.

The table lists this clone with a count of one. V is TRBV11-2 and J is TRBJ2-1; a weak D match, TRBD2 (5 bases). Deletions cut 2 bases from V and 9 bases from J, with 11 bases between. CDR1 and CDR2 from the germline V gene are SGHAT and FQNNGV. This CDR3 has 13 amino acids. In DNA, the CDR3 is TGTGCCAGCAGCTTATCCGAAAGCGGTGAGCAGTTCTTC. It translates to CASSLSESGEQFF.

As regards this clone: The sample holds other DNA sequences that translate to the same CDR3. CDR3 sequence reads: CASSPDGNQPQHF. In DNA, the CDR3 is TGTGCCAGCTCACCGGACGGAAATCAGCCCCAGCATTTT. The chain uses TRBV18 and TRBJ1-5, with D unclear. This CDR3 is built from 13 residues. CDR1 and CDR2 (germline): KGHSH, LQKENI. Trimming took 3 bases from V and 4 from J, leaving 7 bases between them. Complete variable domain (other parts from reference TRBV18 and TRBJ1-5): NAGVMQNPRHLVRRRGQEARLRCSPMKGHSHVYWYRQLPEEGLKFMVYLQKENIIDESGMPKERFSAEFPKEGPSILRIQQVVRGDSAAYFCASSPDGNQPQHFGDGTRLSIL.

The chain joins TRBV6-4 to TRBJ1-5; D is unclear. CDR1 MRHNA and CDR2 SNTAGT come from the germline V gene. The CDR3 is made up of 12 amino acids. The germline V and J ends were trimmed by 7 bases and 3 bases, with 7 bases remaining between them. CDR3 in amino acids: CASTDPNQPQHF. As DNA, the CDR3 is TGTGCCAGCACCGATCCCAATCAGCCCCAGCATTTT.

The chain has TRBV7-3 and TRBJ2-2; no definite D call. Trimming took off 5 bases at V and 4 bases at J, with 8 bases between the two ends. This CDR3 is built from 13 residues. Germline V gene sequence: CDR1 SGHTA, CDR2 FQGTGA. The CDR3 DNA follows: TGTGCCAGCAGCACTTCAAGCACCGGGGAGCTGTTTTTT. This encodes CASSTSSTGELFF.

The rearrangement links TRBV7-2 to TRBJ2-7, with D possibly being TRBD1 or TRBD2 (5 bases each). The germline V gene has CDR1 SGHTA and CDR2 FQGNSA. V dropped 5 bases and J dropped 3 bases, with 17 bases sitting between them. CDR3 length equals 15 residues. CDR3 in DNA: TGTGCCAGCAGCCTAATCTACCGGGACGGCTACGAGCAGTACTTC. Its translation is CASSLIYRDGYEQYF.

The chain joins TRBV21-1 to TRBJ1-4; no DNA check was done on the table's D call, TRBD1. TRBV21-1 represents a pseudogene. This CDR3 is built from 19 residues. CDR3 nucleotide sequence: TGTGCCAGCAGCAAACCAACGGACAGCCTTAACGGGACTAATGAAAAACTGTTTTTT. The encoded protein is CASSKPTDSLNGTNEKLFF.

The rearrangement links TRBV28 to TRBJ2-7; TRBD2 agrees at 8 bases. The V gene's germline CDR1 is MDHEN and CDR2 SYDVKM. The J segment lost 6 bases and the V segment lost 5 bases, leaving 6 bases of the junction unmatched. This CDR3 has 13 residues. In DNA form, the CDR3 reads TGTGCCAGCAGTCCCGGGGGGGGTTCCGAGCAGTACTTC. This codes for CASSPGGGSEQYF.

The chain uses TRBV7-2 and TRBJ2-7, with a possible D match to TRBD2 (5 bases). The germline CDR1 and CDR2 sequences are SGHTA and FQGNSA. V shed 4 bases and J shed 1 base, with 14 bases lying between them. This CDR3 has 15 residues. The DNA of the CDR3 is TGTGCCAGCAGCTGGAATGATCGGGGTTCCTACGAGCAGTACTTC. Its protein is CASSWNDRGSYEQYF.

CDR3 loop: CAWSVSWGMGPQHF. The CDR3 region has the DNA TGTGCCTGGAGTGTTTCGTGGGGCATGGGTCCCCAGCATTTT. The chain employs TRBV30 and TRBJ1-5; D perhaps matches TRBD1 (5 bases). The germline V and J ends were trimmed by 0 bases and 10 bases, with 16 bases remaining between them. The CDR3 length is 14 residues. Germline CDR1 reads GTSNPN; CDR2 reads SVGIG (reference sequence).

This clone was seen once. This chain links TRBV6-6 with TRBJ2-5; weak D call: TRBD2 (5 bases). This CDR3 contains 13 residues. The V gene's germline CDR1 is MNHNY and CDR2 SVGAGI (reference sequence). V lost 6 bases to trimming and J lost 4 bases, with 12 bases between them. CDR3 nucleotide sequence: TGTGCCAGCAGGGAGGCAAACGGAGAGACCCAGTACTTC. Residues: CASREANGETQYF.

The chain has TRBV5-5 and TRBJ2-2; no clear D gene. CDR1 is SGHKS, CDR2 YYEKEE, per germline (reference sequence). This CDR3 region has 15 residues. Trimming removed 2 bases from V and 5 bases from J, with 13 bases in between. CDR3 region: CASSFGTTGTGELFF. The CDR3 bases are TGTGCCAGCAGCTTTGGTACAACCGGAACCGGGGAGCTGTTTTTT.

The chain joins TRBV13 to TRBJ2-1; no reliable D call. This CDR3 contains 15 residues. Per the germline V gene, CDR1 is PRHDT and CDR2 is FYEKMQ (reference sequence). V lost 5 bases to trimming and J lost 4 bases, with 15 bases between them. The CDR3 loop reads CASSTPPARYNEQFF. The CDR3 DNA sequence: TGTGCCAGCAGCACACCCCCCGCGCGGTACAATGAGCAGTTCTTC.

This chain links TRBV4-3 with TRBJ1-4; the D gene is possibly TRBD1 (6 bases). Trimming removed 3 bases at V and 3 bases at J, with 11 bases between. The CDR3 has 15 amino acids. CDR1 and CDR2 (germline): LGHNA, YSLEER. The DNA of the CDR3 is TGCGCCAGCAGCCAGTACAGGGAGGCTAATGAAAAACTGTTTTTT. It encodes CASSQYREANEKLFF.

The CDR3 loop is CASRSEAGANVLTF. CDR3 coding DNA: TGTGCCAGCAGATCGGAAGCTGGGGCCAACGTCCTGACTTTC. The rearrangement links TRBV2 to TRBJ2-6, with D uncertain. Germline CDR1 is SNHLY and CDR2 is FYNNEI. The CDR3 has 14 amino acids. Trimming cost V 6 bases and J 2 bases, with 8 bases left between them.

V is TRBV6-1 and J is TRBJ1-1; perhaps TRBD1 as D (6 bases). Trimming pared 3 bases from V and 6 bases from J, leaving 11 bases between. CDR3 length equals 13 residues. Germline V gene sequence: CDR1 MNHNS, CDR2 SASEGT. The CDR3 DNA follows: TGTGCCAGCAGTGACCAGGGGTTCGCTGAAGCTTTCTTT. Its translation is CASSDQGFAEAFF.

This chain uses TRBV6-6 with TRBJ2-7; 7 bases fit TRBD1. The CDR3 length is 13 residues. Germline V gene sequence: CDR1 MNHNY, CDR2 SVGAGI (reference sequence). With V trimmed by 8 bases and J by 4 bases, 8 bases remained unmatched. The CDR3 sequence is CASGPGQMYEQYF. CDR3 in DNA: TGTGCCAGCGGTCCGGGACAGATGTACGAGCAGTACTTC.

This chain links TRBV7-3 with TRBJ2-5; TRBD2 might be the D (5 bases). With the DNA end fitting TRBJ2-7 better, the J assignment may be wrong. This CDR3 is built from 14 residues. Germline V gene data show CDR1 as SGHTA and CDR2 as FQGTGA. CDR3 residues: CASSPRERSSEQYF. The CDR3 nucleotides are TGTGCCAGCAGCCCCCGAGAGCGGAGCTCCGAGCAGTACTTC.

The J gene is TRBJ1-1, the V gene TRBV27, with D uncertain. The CDR3 spans 15 residues. V lost 2 bases, J lost 0 bases, and 10 bases lay in between. The germline V gene has CDR1 MNHEY and CDR2 SMNVEV (reference sequence). DNA of the CDR3: TGTGCCAGCAGTTTAGTAGGTCAGATGAACACTGAAGCTTTCTTT. It codes for CASSLVGQMNTEAFF.

The rearrangement links TRBV28 to TRBJ2-2; possible D gene TRBD1, 5 bases. V lost 10 bases and J lost 0, with 9 bases in between. CDR1 and CDR2 from the germline V gene are MDHEN and SYDVKM. CDR3 length: 13 amino acids. CDR3 sequence reads: CAITDTNTGELFF. CDR3 nucleotides: TGTGCCATTACGGACACGAACACCGGGGAGCTGTTTTTT.

This clone was counted a single time. The chain is built from TRBV7-2 and TRBJ2-1; TRBD2 agrees at 13 bases. The CDR3 has 18 residues. CDR1 and CDR2 (germline): SGHTA, FQGNSA. J was trimmed by 0 bases and V by 5 bases; bases with no gene match: 7. CDR3 sequence: CASSPWTSGSFSYNEQFF. CDR3 coding DNA: TGTGCCAGCAGCCCCTGGACTAGCGGGAGTTTCTCCTACAATGAGCAGTTCTTC.

This rearrangement joins TRBV7-9 to TRBJ2-1; 10 bases align to TRBD1. Trimming removed 6 bases from V and 7 bases from J; junction bases left unmatched: 12. Germline V gene lookup returns CDR1 SEHNR and CDR2 FQNEAQ (reference sequence). This CDR3 is 16 amino acids long. CDR3 bases: TGTGCCAGCAGTTCCGACAGGGGGCGCATGGGAAATGAGCAGTTCTTC. This sequence encodes CASSSDRGRMGNEQFF. Full variable domain (outside the CDR3, taken from reference TRBV7-9 and TRBJ2-1): DTGVSQNPRHKITKRGQNVTFRCDPISEHNRLYWYRQTLGQGPEFLTYFQNEAQLEKSRLLSDRFSAERPKGSFSTLEIQRTEQGDSAMYLCASSSDRGRMGNEQFFGPGTRLTVL.